These 12 T cell receptor beta chains share one sample of origin, sequenced in a study of liver allograft versus peripheral blood T cells. The overall study: A comparison was made between T cell receptor repertoires in transplanted livers and those in recipients' peripheral blood.

TCRdb passed the reads through MiXCR, listing each CDR3 protein once. This repertoire shows over 10,000 distinct CDR3 sequences, under 30% found once; its top ten account for roughly 2.4%. All receptors come from a human patient who had a liver transplant. Some of the T cells may derive from the graft donor.

The chain combines TRBV20-1 with TRBJ1-5; 7 bases map to TRBD1. The CDR3 covers 13 residues. With 5 bases clipped from V and 6 bases from J, the junction kept 7 bases outside the gene matches. From germline, CDR1 is DFQATT and CDR2 SNEGSKA (reference sequence). This chain's CDR3 is CSAVTGLLQPQHF. The CDR3 DNA reads as TGCAGTGCTGTGACAGGGCTGCTTCAGCCCCAGCATTTT.

In its sample, this clonotype was seen a few times. The chain employs TRBV11-2 and TRBJ2-3; D assignment may be TRBD1 or TRBD2 (5 bases each). CDR1 is SGHAT, CDR2 FQNNGV, per germline. V lost 0 bases and J lost 10, with 17 bases in between. CDR3 length equals 15 residues. The CDR3 sequence: CASSLDSIGTLAQYF. The CDR3 DNA is TGTGCCAGCAGCTTAGATTCAATCGGGACGCTGGCGCAGTATTTT.

By frequency in the sample, this clonotype is medium-sized. The chain joins TRBV29-1 to TRBJ2-2, with a weak D call TRBD2 (7 bases). Germline assignment: CDR1 SQVTM and CDR2 ANQGSEA. Trimming took off 5 bases at V and 7 bases at J, with 11 bases between the two ends. There are 12 residues in the CDR3. The CDR3 reads CSVTGRGGELFF. CDR3 in DNA: TGCAGCGTTACAGGGAGGGGCGGGGAGCTGTTTTTT.

CDR3 coding DNA: TGTGCCAGCAGTGTATTTGGCCAGACCTACGACAACTATGGCTACACCTTC. It specifies CASSVFGQTYDNYGYTF. The rearrangement links TRBV6-6 to TRBJ1-2; D remains unclear. The CDR3 runs to 17 residues. The V gene lost 5 bases and the J gene lost 2 bases, with 21 bases spanning the gap. CDR1 and CDR2 from the germline V gene are MNHNY and SVGAGI (reference sequence).

This clonotype was seen ten or more times. V and J are TRBV29-1 and TRBJ1-2; D call uncertain. Germline-derived CDR1 and CDR2 are SQVTM and ANQGSEA. The CDR3 extends over 15 amino acids. Trimming removed 7 bases from V and 2 bases from J, with 20 bases in between. CDR3 bases: TGCAGCGAGGAGGAACCACCCACGATCAACTATGGCTACACCTTC. It is translated as CSEEEPPTINYGYTF.

This clonotype was observed a handful of times. The chain couples TRBV6-1 to TRBJ1-5; no firm D call. V dropped 10 bases and J dropped 4 bases, with 14 bases sitting between them. The CDR3 runs 13 residues. Germline assignment: CDR1 MNHNS and CDR2 SASEGT. This CDR3 reads CATSEDGNQPQHF. CDR3 in DNA: TGTGCCACCTCAGAGGACGGGAATCAGCCCCAGCATTTT.

This clonotype was observed a few times. The chain combines TRBV19 with TRBJ1-5, with unresolved D. This CDR3 has 13 residues. V was trimmed by 2 bases and J by 5 bases, leaving 7 bases between them. Per germline, CDR1 LNHDA and CDR2 SQIVND (reference sequence). This CDR3 reads CASSITADQPQHF. The CDR3 region has the DNA TGTGCCAGTAGTATAACAGCAGATCAGCCCCAGCATTTT.

By sample share, this clonotype is medium-sized. The V gene is TRBV18, the J gene TRBJ2-5; D unresolved. The CDR3 totals 14 residues. Germline loops: CDR1 KGHSH, CDR2 LQKENI. V lost 1 base and J lost 4, with 10 bases in between. This chain's CDR3 is CASSPQGSGETQYF. For the CDR3, the DNA is TGTGCCAGCTCACCACAGGGTTCGGGAGAGACCCAGTACTTC. Variable domain in full (rest from reference TRBV18 and TRBJ2-5): NAGVMQNPRHLVRRRGQEARLRCSPMKGHSHVYWYRQLPEEGLKFMVYLQKENIIDESGMPKERFSAEFPKEGPSILRIQQVVRGDSAAYFCASSPQGSGETQYFGPGTRLLVL.

This sequence joins TRBV28 and TRBJ1-2, with unresolved D. Trimming shortened V by 3 bases and J by 3 bases, and 17 bases separated the two germline ends. This CDR3 comprises 16 residues. Germline CDR1 and CDR2: MDHEN and SYDVKM. The CDR3 here is CASSFHPVELDYGYTF. The CDR3 nucleotides are TGTGCCAGCAGTTTCCATCCGGTGGAGCTAGACTATGGCTACACCTTC.

This clonotype is medium-sized in the sample. This chain links TRBV27 with TRBJ2-3; maybe TRBD2 (6 bases). V shed 6 bases and J shed 3 bases, with 19 bases lying between them. This CDR3 is 16 amino acids long. Looked up from germline, CDR1 is MNHEY and CDR2 is SMNVEV (reference sequence). The CDR3 nucleotides are TGTGCCAGCAGCCCCCGGCGCGGGACGGCGACAGATACGCAGTATTTT. Amino acids: CASSPRRGTATDTQYF.

Sample share makes this clonotype medium-sized (0.01 to 0.1%). The chain carries TRBV29-1 and TRBJ2-1, with a possible D match to TRBD2 (6 bases). Trimming pared 3 bases from V and 5 bases from J, leaving 32 bases between. The CDR3 totals 20 residues. Looked up from germline, CDR1 is SQVTM and CDR2 is ANQGSEA. The DNA for the CDR3 is TGCAGCGTTGACCCAAAGTTGAGGTTTCATGCAGGACTAAGCGACAATGAGCAGTTCTTC. It translates to CSVDPKLRFHAGLSDNEQFF.

The V and J genes are TRBV6-5 and TRBJ2-7, with D uncertain. Deletions cut 2 bases from V and 4 bases from J, with 6 bases between. Germline CDR1 is MNHEY and CDR2 is SVGAGI. This CDR3 has 12 residues. CDR3 in DNA: TGTGCCAGCAGTTACACCCCGTACGAGCAGTACTTC. Encoded protein: CASSYTPYEQYF.